One sample yielded the 29 T cell receptor beta chains listed below, sequenced in a study of cytomegalovirus exposure and HLA in healthy donors. The repertoire was sequenced with immunoSEQ multiplex PCR; TCRdb's copy has only in-frame clones and lacks some. The sample lists about 63,000 clones, roughly 90% occurring once. Sequences were obtained from PBMCs. These TCRs come from a woman aged 18-29 years in good health and CMV-seronegative.

This rearrangement joins TRBV5-1 to TRBJ2-5, with TRBD1 matching 7 bases. This CDR3 spans 15 amino acids. With V trimmed by 6 bases and J by 5 bases, 13 bases remained unmatched. Germline V CDR1 and CDR2: SGHRS, YFSETQ. CDR3: CASNLGQFNLETQYF. CDR3 nucleotides: TGCGCCAGCAACCTGGGACAGTTCAATTTGGAGACCCAGTACTTC.

CDR3 loop: CASKVGASEKLFF. The CDR3 DNA reads as TGCGCCAGCAAGGTGGGGGCGTCTGAAAAACTGTTTTTT. V is TRBV5-1 and J is TRBJ1-4; TRBD1 might be the D (6 bases). Trimming removed 6 bases at V and 7 bases at J, with 13 bases between. There are 13 residues in the CDR3. CDR1 is SGHRS, CDR2 YFSETQ, per germline.

The chain recombines TRBV20-1 with TRBJ1-1; 9 nucleotides align to TRBD1. CDR3 size: 11 residues. Trimming cost V 5 bases and J 8 bases; bases outside gene matches: 3. CDR1 and CDR2 from the germline V gene are DFQATT and SNEGSKA (reference sequence). CDR3 bases: TGCAGTGCTCGGGGACAGGGAGAAGCTTTCTTT. It is translated as CSARGQGEAFF.

The chain joins TRBV28 to TRBJ2-3, with D hard to call. The germline V gene encodes CDR1 MDHEN and CDR2 SYDVKM. With 2 bases removed from V and 5 bases from J, the gap between germline ends came to 8 bases. This CDR3 is built from 13 residues. DNA of the CDR3: TGTGCCAGCAGTTTACCTTCGGTAGATACGCAGTATTTT. Translated: CASSLPSVDTQYF.

The rearrangement joins TRBV5-1 to TRBJ2-5; the match to TRBD2 covers 7 bases. With 0 bases clipped from V and 1 base from J, the junction kept 6 bases outside the gene matches. The germline CDR1 and CDR2 sequences are SGHRS and YFSETQ. This CDR3 is 16 amino acids long. CDR3 nucleotides: TGCGCCAGCAGCTTGGGGGGCGGGAGAGCCCAAGAGACCCAGTACTTC. Its protein product is CASSLGGGRAQETQYF.

This chain connects TRBV6-1 to TRBJ2-2; 12 bases line up with TRBD2. The CDR3 spans 16 residues. V was pared by 3 bases and J by 4 bases, with 3 bases of the junction left unmatched. Germline CDR1 and CDR2: MNHNS and SASEGT. DNA of the CDR3: TGTGCCAGCAGTGAGAGACTAGCGGGAGTCACCGGGGAGCTGTTTTTT. Amino acids: CASSERLAGVTGELFF.

For this clone: The identical CDR3 is also encoded by other nucleotide sequences in the sample. The gene calls are TRBV10-3 and TRBJ2-5; TRBD2 might be the D (6 bases). In germline, CDR1 is ENHRY, CDR2 SYGVKD. The CDR3 length is 13 residues. V lost 10 bases to trimming and J lost 2 bases, with 14 bases between them. The CDR3 nucleotides read TGTGCCACTGCAAGCGGGCAGCAAGAGACCCAGTACTTC. Protein sequence: CATASGQQETQYF.

The chain joins TRBV19 to TRBJ2-6; no clear D gene. The CDR3 consists of 16 residues. Germline-derived CDR1 and CDR2 are LNHDA and SQIVND (reference sequence). V lost 2 bases, J lost 0 bases, and 8 bases lay in between. The CDR3 nucleotides are TGTGCCAGTAGTATAATGCTAACCTCTGGGGCCAACGTCCTGACTTTC. Amino acid sequence: CASSIMLTSGANVLTF. Using reference TRBV19 and TRBJ2-6 for the parts outside the CDR3, the full variable domain is DGGITQSPKYLFRKEGQNVTLSCEQNLNHDAMYWYRQDPGQGLRLIYYSQIVNDFQKGDIAEGYSVSREKKESFPLTVTSAQKNPTAFYLCASSIMLTSGANVLTFGAGSRLTVL.

The V and J genes are TRBV18 and TRBJ2-5; 9 bases are shared with TRBD1. J lost 2 bases, V lost 3 bases, and 1 base had no gene match. Germline V CDR1 and CDR2: KGHSH, LQKENI. The CDR3 contains 14 residues. In nucleotides, the CDR3 is TGTGCCAGCTCACCGACAGGGGGTCAAGAGACCCAGTACTTC. The encoded protein is CASSPTGGQETQYF. Full variable domain (remainder filled in from reference TRBV18 and TRBJ2-5): NAGVMQNPRHLVRRRGQEARLRCSPMKGHSHVYWYRQLPEEGLKFMVYLQKENIIDESGMPKERFSAEFPKEGPSILRIQQVVRGDSAAYFCASSPTGGQETQYFGPGTRLLVL.

This chain uses TRBV19 with TRBJ1-5; D gene ambiguous. This CDR3 is built from 15 residues. The germline V gene encodes CDR1 LNHDA and CDR2 SQIVND (reference sequence). Between the trimmed V and J ends, which lost 5 bases and 0 bases, there was a span of 11 bases. CDR3: CASSQNAISNQPQHF. The CDR3 DNA sequence: TGTGCCAGTAGTCAGAACGCCATTAGCAATCAGCCCCAGCATTTT.

The chain is built from TRBV5-6 and TRBJ2-1; 13 nucleotides line up with TRBD2. CDR3 length: 15 amino acids. CDR1 and CDR2 from the germline V gene are SGHDT and YYEEEE. Trimming removed 4 bases from V and 6 bases from J; junction bases left unmatched: 4. The CDR3 region has the DNA TGTGCCAGCAGCCAACTAGCGGGGGGGACCAATGAGCAGTTCTTC. Protein product: CASSQLAGGTNEQFF.

The count of this clone is one. The chain uses TRBV27 and TRBJ1-2, with a weak D call TRBD1 (5 bases). CDR3 length: 14 residues. Germline CDR1 and CDR2: MNHEY and SMNVEV (reference sequence). V was clipped by 5 bases and J by 4 bases, with 14 bases between them. The CDR3 region is CASSGGGKLYGYTF. The CDR3 bases are TGTGCCAGCAGTGGGGGGGGTAAGCTCTATGGCTACACCTTC.

In its sample, this clone was seen once. The CDR3 sequence: CASSPNQAGGPSDGELFF. As DNA, the CDR3 is TGTGCCAGCAGCCCAAACCAAGCGGGAGGGCCGTCGGACGGGGAGCTGTTTTTT. The V call is TRBV7-9, the J call TRBJ2-2; 10 positions match TRBD2. The CDR3 runs 18 residues. V trimming: 5 bases; J trimming: 7 bases; junction bases outside the gene matches: 16. The germline gives CDR1 SEHNR, CDR2 FQNEAQ (reference sequence).

The J gene is TRBJ2-5, the V gene TRBV6-4; 7 nucleotides line up with TRBD2. The V gene end was trimmed by 0 bases and the J gene end by 3 bases; junction bases not matched to a gene: 7. Germline CDR1 reads MRHNA; CDR2 reads SNTAGT. The CDR3 consists of 16 residues. CDR3 nucleotide sequence: TGTGCCAGCAGTGACTCGAGGTCCAGCGGGGAAGAGACCCAGTACTTC. Its protein product is CASSDSRSSGEETQYF.

The chain links TRBV29-1 to TRBJ1-2; TRBD1 aligns across 7 bases. With V trimmed by 6 bases and J by 3 bases, 16 bases remained unmatched. From germline, CDR1 is SQVTM and CDR2 ANQGSEA. This CDR3 has 16 amino acids. The CDR3 reads CSVPQGGLTTDYGYTF. Written as DNA, the CDR3 is TGCAGCGTCCCCCAGGGGGGACTCACCACCGACTATGGCTACACCTTC.

The genes are TRBV10-3 and TRBJ2-1, with a weak D call TRBD2 (6 bases). Trimming removed 2 bases from V and 4 bases from J, with 12 bases in between. The CDR3 totals 15 residues. Germline CDR1 ENHRY, CDR2 SYGVKD. The CDR3 coding sequence is TGTGCCATCAGTGAGATACGGGGGAGGTACAATGAGCAGTTCTTC. Translated: CAISEIRGRYNEQFF.

The chain joins TRBV4-2 to TRBJ2-7; no clear D. Between the trimmed V and J ends, which lost 1 base and 1 base, there was a span of 5 bases. Germline V gives CDR1 LGHNA, CDR2 YNFKEQ. The CDR3 consists of 13 residues. CDR3 amino acids: CASSQGSSYEQYF. CDR3 nucleotide sequence: TGTGCCAGCAGCCAAGGCAGTTCCTACGAGCAGTACTTC.

The chain employs TRBV19 and TRBJ1-4, with 7 bases matching TRBD1. CDR3 size: 14 residues. The V segment lost 7 bases and the J segment 2 bases; nucleotides outside the gene matches: 4. Germline values: CDR1 LNHDA, CDR2 SQIVND (reference sequence). The CDR3 reads CASTVTGTNEKLFF. The CDR3 region has the DNA TGTGCCAGTACCGTGACAGGGACTAATGAAAAACTGTTTTTT.

The chain recombines TRBV19 with TRBJ2-2; 9 nucleotides align to TRBD1. Germline V CDR1 and CDR2: LNHDA, SQIVND (reference sequence). The CDR3 covers 15 residues. The V gene end was trimmed by 5 bases and the J gene end by 0 bases; junction bases not matched to a gene: 1. The CDR3 protein is CASSRDRANTGELFF. In DNA, the CDR3 is TGTGCCAGTAGTCGGGACAGGGCGAACACCGGGGAGCTGTTTTTT.

The chain has TRBV5-1 and TRBJ2-7; tentative D call: TRBD1 (6 bases). Trimming left V 4 bases short and J 6 bases short, with 20 bases between. From germline, CDR1 is SGHRS and CDR2 YFSETQ. The CDR3 consists of 15 residues. Written as DNA, the CDR3 is TGCGCCAGCAGCCCAGACGTGGACAGTTGGAGCGAGCAGTACTTC. Translation gives CASSPDVDSWSEQYF.

This chain links TRBV4-1 with TRBJ1-1, with D possibly being TRBD1 (6 bases). Germline CDR1 reads MGHRA; CDR2 reads YSYEKL. The germline V and J ends were trimmed by 1 base and 5 bases, with 11 bases remaining between them. There are 14 residues in the CDR3. The CDR3 is CASSQGQVSTEAFF. CDR3 coding DNA: TGCGCCAGCAGCCAAGGACAGGTGTCGACTGAAGCTTTCTTT.

The chain employs TRBV9 and TRBJ2-3, with 13 bases matching TRBD2. The CDR3 length is 17 residues. J gave up 2 bases and V 7 bases, and 10 bases lay outside the gene matches. Germline V gene lookup returns CDR1 SGDLS and CDR2 YYNGEE. CDR3 protein: CASFTTGLAGVTDTQYF. In DNA form, the CDR3 reads TGTGCCAGCTTCACGACCGGACTAGCGGGGGTCACAGATACGCAGTATTTT.

This chain uses TRBV1 with TRBJ2-5; TRBD2 is taken as the D call from the table, unchecked against the DNA. TRBV1 has pseudogene status. The length of the CDR3 is 14 residues. The CDR3, as DNA: TGCACCAGCAGTGGACTAGCGGCAAGAGAGACCCAGTACTTC. This sequence encodes CTSSGLAARETQYF.

CDR3 bases: TGTGCCAGTAGTATAAACAGGGGGCTCGAGCAGTACTTC. Residues: CASSINRGLEQYF. The V gene is TRBV19, the J gene TRBJ2-7, with 9 nucleotides matching TRBD1. This CDR3 spans 13 amino acids. Germline CDR1 reads LNHDA; CDR2 reads SQIVND (reference sequence). J gave up 6 bases and V 2 bases, and 2 bases lay outside the gene matches. Based on the CDR3 plus reference TRBV19 and TRBJ2-7, the full variable domain is DGGITQSPKYLFRKEGQNVTLSCEQNLNHDAMYWYRQDPGQGLRLIYYSQIVNDFQKGDIAEGYSVSREKKESFPLTVTSAQKNPTAFYLCASSINRGLEQYFGPGTRLTVT.

The rearrangement links TRBV11-2 to TRBJ2-7; TRBD1 matches 9 bases. This CDR3 spans 15 amino acids. V shed 4 bases, J shed 9 bases, and the junction held 13 bases outside the gene matches. The germline CDR1 and CDR2 sequences are SGHAT and FQNNGV. CDR3 DNA sequence: TGTGCCAGCAGCTCTGGGGGGGACAGGGCTTCGATGCAGTACTTC. Amino acid sequence: CASSSGGDRASMQYF.

The rearrangement links TRBV28 to TRBJ1-1; 10 nucleotides agree with TRBD1. The germline CDR1 and CDR2 sequences are MDHEN and SYDVKM. The junction had 8 bases not matched to a gene; V was cut back by 6 bases and J by 7 bases. The CDR3 runs 14 residues. DNA of the CDR3: TGTGCCAGCAGGTCCGGGACAGGGGCTGGTGAAGCTTTCTTT. Amino acid sequence: CASRSGTGAGEAFF.

Written as DNA, the CDR3 is TGTGCCAGCAGCCCAAGGACAGGGGGCGTCCCCCTTGAAAAACTGTTTTTT. As protein: CASSPRTGGVPLEKLFF. V gene TRBV28 combines with J gene TRBJ1-4, with 11 bases identical to TRBD1. The CDR3 has 17 amino acids. J lost 7 bases, V lost 6 bases, and 13 bases had no gene match. The germline V gene has CDR1 MDHEN and CDR2 SYDVKM.

This chain joins TRBV2 and TRBJ2-2; 7 bases map to TRBD1. The length of the CDR3 is 15 residues. V was pared by 5 bases and J by 0 bases, with 3 bases of the junction left unmatched. Germline values: CDR1 SNHLY, CDR2 FYNNEI. CDR3 in DNA: TGTGCCAGCAGTACCGGGACAGCGAACACCGGGGAGCTGTTTTTT. Its translation is CASSTGTANTGELFF.

The gene calls are TRBV6-1 and TRBJ1-6; 7 positions match TRBD1. CDR1 and CDR2 from the germline V gene are MNHNS and SASEGT. This CDR3 spans 15 amino acids. Germline trimming cut 5 bases from V and 6 bases from J; bases unmatched to any gene: 7. The CDR3 here is CASSKGTASNSPLHF. The CDR3 DNA is TGTGCCAGCAGTAAGGGGACAGCCTCTAATTCACCCCTCCACTTT.